Sequencing of this T cell receptor beta chain was carried out in a study of spatial heterogeneity in lung cancer. Study information: Raw sequencing reads included, on average, more than eight appearances of each unique TCR and UMI combination. Study-level results: At tumor resection, ubiquitous expanded TCRs were detected in blood more often than later.

Noted time point: sample taken at primary tumor resection. Sequencing was performed on whole RNA extracted from tumor and nontumor lung tissue, or from frozen PBMC, and the material was left unsorted. The cohort: about 79 early-stage, untreated non-small cell lung cancer patients. Each molecule of TCR cDNA was tagged with one unique molecular identifier. MiXCR, run by TCRdb on the 5' RACE reads, gives a single entry per CDR3 protein. The sample has roughly 70,000 distinct CDR3 sequences, approximately 12% seen once. The CDR3 contains 16 residues. V lost 0 bases and J lost 2, with 13 bases in between. Germline-derived CDR1 and CDR2 are DFQATT and SNEGSKA (reference sequence). This clonotype was recorded a few times. The antigen is not known.

The sample was PBMCs, taken at surgery. The chain combines TRBV20-1 with TRBJ2-2; D uncertain. The sequence came from a male donor with early-stage non-small cell lung cancer. The CDR3 nucleotides are TGCAGTGCTAGAGATCTATTCTCCGAAAACACCGGGGAGCTGTTTTTT. Translation: CSARDLFSENTGELFF.